The 8 T cell receptor beta chains below come from one sample, sequenced in a study of cytomegalovirus exposure and HLA in healthy donors. Primers included in the PCR were 60 Vbeta and 13 Jbeta primers. Measured with immunoSEQ multiplex PCR; TCRdb has only the in-frame clones, and not every one. The table has about 200,000 clones, 76% seen once; the top ten hold 0.63%. The sample was PBMCs. These receptors originate from a man aged 18 to 35 in good health and CMV-seronegative.

The CDR3 DNA is TGTGCCAGCAGCCAGAGGGACAGGGCTGAAGCTTTCTTT. It encodes CASSQRDRAEAFF. The chain uses TRBV14 and TRBJ1-1; TRBD1 aligns across 9 bases. The germline CDR1 and CDR2 sequences are SGHDN and FVKESK. The CDR3 loop spans 13 amino acids. V was clipped by 3 bases and J by 6 bases; unmatched bases: 2.

This clone has just a few counts. The V gene is TRBV19, the J gene TRBJ2-1; 7 bases fit TRBD2. Trimming at V came to 6 bases and at J to 2 bases, leaving 7 bases not matched to a gene. This CDR3 spans 15 amino acids. The germline V gene encodes CDR1 LNHDA and CDR2 SQIVND (reference sequence). The CDR3 nucleotides are TGTGCCAGTAGCACAGCGGGGATTACCTACAATGAGCAGTTCTTC. This sequence encodes CASSTAGITYNEQFF.

A word on this clone: The sample has other DNA sequences that encode this CDR3 too. This chain links TRBV27 with TRBJ1-1, with D possibly TRBD1 on 5 matching bases. Looked up from germline, CDR1 is MNHEY and CDR2 is SMNVEV (reference sequence). V shed 3 bases and J shed 1 base, with 6 bases lying between them. The CDR3 loop spans 13 amino acids. The CDR3 loop is CASSFRGNTEAFF. In nucleotides, the CDR3 is TGTGCCAGCAGTTTTAGGGGGAACACTGAAGCTTTCTTT.

This clone has a handful of counts. This sequence joins TRBV6-5 and TRBJ2-2; D not certain. This CDR3 has 13 amino acids. V lost 2 bases to trimming and J lost 4 bases, with 5 bases between them. CDR1 MNHEY and CDR2 SVGAGI come from the germline V gene. In DNA form, the CDR3 reads TGTGCCAGCAGTTACCACACCACCGGGGAGCTGTTTTTT. Encoded protein: CASSYHTTGELFF.

The CDR3 spells CASSLPRDRGSNYGYTF. DNA of the CDR3: TGTGCCAGCAGCTTGCCACGGGACAGGGGGTCCAACTATGGCTACACCTTC. The chain couples TRBV5-4 to TRBJ1-2; TRBD1 matches 11 bases. The junction had 7 bases not matched to a gene; V was cut back by 1 base and J by 2 bases. The CDR3 extends over 17 amino acids. The V gene's germline CDR1 is SGHNT and CDR2 YYREEE (reference sequence).

This clone occurred a few times. This sequence joins TRBV5-6 and TRBJ2-1; no firm D call. CDR3 size: 14 residues. Germline values: CDR1 SGHDT, CDR2 YYEEEE. V was cut by 2 bases and J by 7 bases, with 13 bases left in between. CDR3 nucleotides: TGTGCCAGCAGCTTCTGGCTAGTTATGAATGAGCAGTTCTTC. Translated: CASSFWLVMNEQFF.

The rearrangement uses TRBV5-6 and TRBJ2-7, with 8 bases matching TRBD2. Germline values: CDR1 SGHDT, CDR2 YYEEEE. J lost 0 bases, V lost 4 bases, and 6 bases had no gene match. The CDR3 is 15 amino acids. This CDR3 reads CASSHGAGGSYEQYF. Here the CDR3 DNA reads TGTGCCAGCAGCCATGGGGCGGGGGGCTCCTACGAGCAGTACTTC.

This clone was recorded a few times. The rearrangement uses TRBV2 and TRBJ1-2; no clear D gene. The V and J ends lost 5 bases and 1 base respectively, with 14 bases between them. The CDR3 length is 15 residues. Germline V CDR1 and CDR2: SNHLY, FYNNEI. The CDR3 nucleotides read TGTGCCAGCAGTCCTACAGTGGGGAGTAACTATGGCTACACCTTC. Its protein is CASSPTVGSNYGYTF.